A selection of T cell receptor beta chains follows, all from one sample in a study of cytomegalovirus exposure and HLA in healthy donors. The protocol was immunoSEQ multiplex PCR, while the TCRdb copy is restricted to in-frame clones and leaves out a portion. This table has some 200,000 clones, about 80% appearing once. The sample comprised PBMCs. These receptors came from a girl aged 10-17 years in good health and CMV-seronegative. The CDR3 runs from the conserved cysteine through the conserved F or W. A D gene is named only where the DNA matches it firmly. A row's size may be missing; if present it is once, few, many or a size class.

>TRBJ1-3|-|TRBV5-1|-
TGCGCCAGCAAATATCAGGGTGGATCGGCCATATATTTT
CASKYQGGSAIYF
>TRBJ2-7|-|TRBV28|few
TGTGCCAGCAGCCCCCTTTTTTCCACGAGCTACGAGCAGTACTTC
CASSPLFSTSYEQYF
>TRBJ2-1|-|TRBV30|-
TGTGCCTGGAGTGTGGGAGCGGTCGGGCAGTTCTTC
CAWSVGAVGQFF
>TRBJ1-6|TRBD1|TRBV19|-
TGTGCCAGTAGAAGCGACCGGGACAGGGCATATTCACCCCTCCACTTT
CASRSDRDRAYSPLHF
>TRBJ1-5|TRBD1|TRBV19|-
TGTGCCAGTAGTATCCCACCTGGGCGGACAGGAACTTATCAGCCCCAGCATTTT
CASSIPPGRTGTYQPQHF
>TRBJ1-2|TRBD1|TRBV7-6|-
TGTGCCAGCAGCTTAGCTGCGACAGGGGATTACTATGGCTACACCTTC
CASSLAATGDYYGYTF
>TRBJ1-1|-|TRBV4-1|once
TGCGCCAGCAGCCAAGCGGGGTTGAACACTGAAGCTTTCTTT
CASSQAGLNTEAFF
>TRBJ2-1|TRBD1|TRBV27|-
TGTGCCAGCAGTTTCCGGGGACAGTTATTCTACAATGAGCAGTTCTTC
CASSFRGQLFYNEQFF
>TRBJ2-1|-|TRBV6-5|-
TGTGCCAGCAGTCCTTATTCCCCTTACAATGAGCAGTTCTTC
CASSPYSPYNEQFF
>TRBJ1-5|-|TRBV18|-
TGTGCCAGCTCACCAGCTGGGCAGCCCAATCAGCCCCAGCATTTT
CASSPAGQPNQPQHF
>TRBJ2-1|-|TRBV9|-
TGTGCCAGCAGCGCCGACCGGGTTAAACAGTTCTTC
CASSADRVKQFF
>TRBJ2-1|TRBD2|TRBV9|-
TGTGCCAGCAGTACAGGTCTGACTAGCGGGTACAATGAGCAGTTCTTC
CASSTGLTSGYNEQFF
>TRBJ1-3|-|TRBV5-1|-
TGCGCCAGCAGCCCACAGGGTACTTCTGGAAACACCATATATTTT
CASSPQGTSGNTIYF
>TRBJ1-6|-|TRBV27|-
TGTGCCAGCAAGAAACAGGGCCGACTTAATGCCAATTCACCCCTCCACTTT
CASKKQGRLNANSPLHF
>TRBJ1-4|-|TRBV28|-
TGTGCCAGCAGGGTGGAAAACCGGGGAAAACTGTTTTTT
CASRVENRGKLFF
>TRBJ2-7|TRBD1|TRBV5-1|-
TGCGCCAGCAGCCCCGTCCCCGGGACAGGGGCCTACGAGCAGTACTTC
CASSPVPGTGAYEQYF
>TRBJ1-1|-|TRBV28|few
TGTGCCAGCAGTTTATCGGGGATTGGACAGTCACAAGCTTTCTTT
CASSLSGIGQSQAFF
>TRBJ2-3|TRBD1|TRBV14|-
TGTGCCAGCAGCCGCCCCCTGACAGGGGGCGACACAGATACGCAGTATTTT
CASSRPLTGGDTDTQYF
>TRBJ2-1|-|TRBV30|-
TGTGCCTGGAGTGTAGGGGGTATTAGCAATGAGCAGTTCTTC
CAWSVGGISNEQFF
>TRBJ1-5|TRBD1|TRBV15|-
TGTGCCACCAGCGGACAGGGTCGTCAGCCCCAGCATTTT
CATSGQGRQPQHF
>TRBJ1-5|-|TRBV30|-
TGTGCCTGGAGTGTACGAGGGAATCAGCCCCAGCATTTT
CAWSVRGNQPQHF
>TRBJ2-2|-|TRBV28|few
TGTGCCAGCAGTCACAGGGGGGGAACCTACGGCACCGGGGAGCTGTTTTTT
CASSHRGGTYGTGELFF
>TRBJ1-6|TRBD1|TRBV30|-
TGTGCCTGGAGTGGGACAGGGTATAATTCACCCCTCCACTTT
CAWSGTGYNSPLHF
>TRBJ2-7|TRBD1|TRBV28|-
TGTGCCAGCAGTTTAATAACAGGGGGTCCCTACGAGCAGTACTTC
CASSLITGGPYEQYF
>TRBJ2-3|-|TRBV6-6|-
TGTGCCAGCAGTTACCAGACGGGATTGGAAGATACGCAGTATTTT
CASSYQTGLEDTQYF
>TRBJ1-1|-|TRBV19|-
TGTGCCAGTAGTATTTCCTCCATCGGGGGCACTGAAGCTTTCTTT
CASSISSIGGTEAFF
>TRBJ1-3|TRBD1|TRBV9|few
TGTGCCAGCAGCCCATGGAAGTACGGGACAGGGAGCTCTGGAAACACCATATATTTT
CASSPWKYGTGSSGNTIYF
>TRBJ2-5|-|TRBV5-8|-
TGTGCCAGCAGCTTGACGTACATACAAGAGACCCAGTACTTC
CASSLTYIQETQYF
>TRBJ1-2|TRBD1|TRBV28|-
TGTGCCAGCAGTACCACAGGGGGCGGGAACTATGGCTACACCTTC
CASSTTGGGNYGYTF
>TRBJ2-4|TRBD1|TRBV6-5|-
TGTGCCAGCAGCCGGGATGGCAGGGGGACGTACATTCAGTACTTC
CASSRDGRGTYIQYF
>TRBJ2-1|-|TRBV2|-
TGTGCCAGCAGTGGACTGAGCGAGCAGTTCTTC
CASSGLSEQFF
>TRBJ1-2|TRBD1|TRBV6-6|-
TGTGCCAGCAGCCAGGACAGGGCGCCTTCGGTTGGCTACACCTTC
CASSQDRAPSVGYTF
>TRBJ2-7|-|TRBV6-5|once
TGTGCCAGCAGTCCCTGGGCAGGAGGTGAATACGAGCAGTACTTC
CASSPWAGGEYEQYF
>TRBJ1-2|-|TRBV29-1|-
TGCAGCGTTGGTAAAGGGAGGGGAACTAACTATGGCTACACCTTC
CSVGKGRGTNYGYTF
>TRBJ1-1|-|TRBV28|-
TGTGCCAGCAGTCCGATTCAGGGGAAGTACACTGAAGCTTTCTTT
CASSPIQGKYTEAFF
>TRBJ2-1|-|TRBV14|-
TGTGCCAGCAGCCAAGATCCGTTCCGTTTCAGGGAAGAGATCCATGAGCAGTTCTTC
CASSQDPFRFREEIHEQFF
>TRBJ1-1|-|TRBV5-1|-
TGCGCCAGCAGCTTAGCCTACAGGGTGGAGTACACTGAAGCTTTCTTT
CASSLAYRVEYTEAFF
>TRBJ2-5|TRBD2|TRBV10-3|-
TGTGCCATCAGTGATAGCGGGAGGGTTGAGACCCAGTACTTC
CAISDSGRVETQYF
>TRBJ2-7|TRBD1|TRBV10-3|-
TGTGCCATCATGGGGGACAGCTCCTACGAGCAGTACTTC
CAIMGDSSYEQYF
>TRBJ1-1|-|TRBV7-2|-
TGTGCCAATTCCAAACAGGGAGGGGACACTGAAGCTTTCTTT
CANSKQGGDTEAFF
>TRBJ1-1|-|TRBV2|-
TGTGCCAGCTCAGGAAGTTTCACTGAAGCTTTCTTT
CASSGSFTEAFF
>TRBJ1-5|TRBD1|TRBV28|-
TGTGCCAGCAGTTTACGGACAGGAATTGCTAGCAATCAGCCCCAGCATTTT
CASSLRTGIASNQPQHF
>TRBJ2-6|-|TRBV5-6|once
TGTGCCAGCAGCCGGATGGGCTACTCTGGGGCCAACGTCCTGACTTTC
CASSRMGYSGANVLTF
>TRBJ2-1|-|TRBV11-1|-
TGTGCCAGCAGCTTAGCGTTCGACAGCCGGGGGTACAATGAGCAGTTCTTC
CASSLAFDSRGYNEQFF
>TRBJ1-2|-|TRBV28|once
TGTGCCAGCGAAAACAGGGCTCGTATATATGGCTACACCTTC
CASENRARIYGYTF
>TRBJ2-7|-|TRBV30|-
TGTGCCTGGAGTGTACGAGGGACACGGTCCCACGAGCAGTACTTC
CAWSVRGTRSHEQYF
>TRBJ2-4|-|TRBV7-3|few
TGTGCCAGCAGCTTAACGGAGAGGACACCGCAGTACTTC
CASSLTERTPQYF
>TRBJ1-2|-|TRBV2|-
TGTGCCAGCAGCCCAGCAGGGCTGAAGAACTATGGCTACACCTTC
CASSPAGLKNYGYTF
>TRBJ1-2|-|TRBV7-9|-
TGTGCCAGCAGCCCCGAATGGGGGGATGGCTACACCTTC
CASSPEWGDGYTF
>TRBJ2-4|TRBD2|TRBV5-1|-
TGCGCCAGCAGCCTAGGGACTAGCGGGATGCTAGCCAAAAACATTCAGTACTTC
CASSLGTSGMLAKNIQYF
>TRBJ1-1|TRBD1|TRBV7-2|-
TGTGCCAGCAGTAAATCCGGGACAGTCCATGAAGCTTTCTTT
CASSKSGTVHEAFF
>TRBJ1-3|-|TRBV11-2|-
TGTGCCAGCAGCGGTGGGGGGGCTAGGTCTGGAAACACCATATATTTT
CASSGGGARSGNTIYF
>TRBJ1-4|-|TRBV15|-
TGTGCCACCAGCAGAACATTTGAGGTGGCGAGTAGTCTGTTTTTT
CATSRTFEVASSLFF
>TRBJ2-5|TRBD1|TRBV19|-
TGTGCCAGTAGTATCGCAGGGGGCCAAGAGACCCAGTACTTC
CASSIAGGQETQYF
>TRBJ2-3|TRBD2|TRBV7-2|few
TGTGCCAGCAGCTTAGGACTAGCTGCCACAGATACGCAGTATTTT
CASSLGLAATDTQYF